This T cell receptor beta chain was recorded in a study of T cell repertoires in cytomegalovirus infection. This clonotype has just one count. The germline gives CDR1 DFQATT, CDR2 SNEGSKA (reference sequence). V was clipped by 3 bases and J by 5 bases, with 25 bases between them. CDR3 length: 17 residues. One entry per CDR3 protein results from TCRdb running MiXCR on the reads. The sample holds approximately 630,000 distinct CDR3 sequences; less than 25% are singletons and the top ten take around 7.6%. Source material: CD8+ T cells from PBMCs. The chain links TRBV20-1 to TRBJ2-5; D remains ambiguous. The receptor was isolated from a human donor in good health (CMV status not recorded). Some clones in this sample may be carry-over from other donors' samples. CDR3 loop: CSARALGQDGLRETQYF. In DNA, the CDR3 is TGCAGTGCTAGGGCCCTCGGTCAGGACGGATTAAGGGAGACCCAGTACTTC.